Presented here are 24 T cell receptor beta chains from one specimen sequenced in a study of blood T cell repertoires in COVID-19. The data were produced by immunoSEQ multiplex PCR, yet TCRdb's version contains in-frame clones alone and is incomplete. Among roughly 250,000 clones, 83% were seen once, and the ten largest hold about 3.9%. The sequenced material came from PBMCs or T cells enriched from blood (not recorded which). Receptor source: a woman aged 40 to 50 who had been exposed to COVID-19.

The chain carries TRBV5-1 and TRBJ1-5, with 8 bases identical to TRBD1. Germline CDR1 and CDR2: SGHRS and YFSETQ. J gave up 5 bases and V 3 bases, and 4 bases lay outside the gene matches. The CDR3 consists of 14 residues. The CDR3 here is CASSSGQGDQPQHF. CDR3 nucleotides: TGCGCCAGCAGCTCCGGACAGGGCGATCAGCCCCAGCATTTT.

This chain uses TRBV7-9 with TRBJ1-5; no firm D call. The ends were cut back, 6 bases at V and 7 bases at J, with 13 bases in the middle. CDR3 size: 13 residues. Germline CDR1 and CDR2: SEHNR and FQNEAQ (reference sequence). The CDR3 DNA is TGTGCCAGCAGGGGAGACACGGGCCAGCCCCAGCATTTT. Residues: CASRGDTGQPQHF. Full variable domain (rest looked up from reference TRBV7-9 and TRBJ1-5): DTGVSQNPRHKITKRGQNVTFRCDPISEHNRLYWYRQTLGQGPEFLTYFQNEAQLEKSRLLSDRFSAERPKGSFSTLEIQRTEQGDSAMYLCASRGDTGQPQHFGDGTRLSIL.

This clone appeared a few times. V is TRBV7-9 and J is TRBJ1-5, with D maybe TRBD1 (6 bases). Germline V CDR1 and CDR2: SEHNR, FQNEAQ (reference sequence). V lost 6 bases and J 3 bases, leaving 9 bases between the germline ends. The CDR3 covers 13 residues. The chain's CDR3 is CASSRDNNQPQHF. In DNA form, the CDR3 reads TGTGCCAGCAGTCGGGACAACAATCAGCCCCAGCATTTT.

This clone was detected once. The chain uses TRBV6-5 and TRBJ1-1; 9 bases are a match to TRBD1. V lost 6 bases and J lost 1; bases outside the gene matches: 3. The CDR3 is 14 residues long. Per the germline V gene, CDR1 is MNHEY and CDR2 is SVGAGI. The CDR3 reads CASRGQGENTEAFF. For the CDR3, the DNA is TGTGCCAGCAGGGGACAGGGCGAGAACACTGAAGCTTTCTTT.

The rearrangement joins TRBV3-1 (or the pseudogene TRBV3-2) to TRBJ1-1; TRBD1 matches 7 bases. Looked up from germline, CDR1 is LGHDT and CDR2 is YNNKEL (reference sequence). The CDR3 length is 14 residues. The junction had 8 bases not matched to a gene; V was cut back by 3 bases and J by 7 bases. This chain's CDR3 is CASSHPRQGVEAFF. The CDR3 nucleotides are TGTGCCAGCAGCCATCCCCGACAGGGAGTTGAAGCTTTCTTT.

The chain combines TRBV18 with TRBJ1-1, with D maybe TRBD1 (5 bases). The germline V and J ends were trimmed by 3 bases and 5 bases, with 16 bases remaining between them. From germline, CDR1 is KGHSH and CDR2 LQKENI. The CDR3 sequence is 15 residues long. CDR3 loop: CASSPDGGGRTEAFF. CDR3 sequence (DNA): TGTGCCAGCTCACCGGACGGGGGTGGGAGAACTGAAGCTTTCTTT.

DNA for the CDR3: TGTGCCAGTTCGGGGTATGGCTCTGGAAACACCATATATTTT. This gives the protein CASSGYGSGNTIYF. This chain joins TRBV6-5 and TRBJ1-3; D remains unclear. This CDR3 is 14 amino acids long. V lost 9 bases, J lost 0 bases, and 12 bases lay in between. Germline CDR1 is MNHEY and CDR2 is SVGAGI.

The CDR3 DNA reads as TGTGCCAGCAGCGCGAGGGTTGCCGGCACTGAAGCTTTCTTT. It is translated as CASSARVAGTEAFF. This chain uses TRBV9 with TRBJ1-1; D unresolved. The V gene lost 3 bases and the J gene lost 4 bases, with 13 bases spanning the gap. The CDR3 consists of 14 residues. Germline V gives CDR1 SGDLS, CDR2 YYNGEE.

The gene calls are TRBV25-1 and TRBJ1-1, with 7 bases identical to TRBD1. The CDR3 sequence is 14 residues long. Looked up from germline, CDR1 is MGHDK and CDR2 is SYGVNS. V lost 1 base and J lost 5; bases outside the gene matches: 4. CDR3 DNA: TGTGCCAGCAGTGAATTACAGGGGAGGACTGAAGCTTTCTTT. Residues: CASSELQGRTEAFF. The variable domain in full, completed from reference TRBV25-1 and TRBJ1-1, reads EADIYQTPRYLVIGTGKKITLECSQTMGHDKMYWYQQDPGMELHLIHYSYGVNSTEKGDLSSESTVSRIRTEHFPLTLESARPSHTSQYLCASSELQGRTEAFFGQGTRLTVV.

Here the CDR3 reads CASSFRQGVAFF. The CDR3 bases are TGTGCCAGCAGCTTCCGACAGGGGGTCGCTTTCTTT. The V call is TRBV5-6, the J call TRBJ1-1; 9 bases line up with TRBD1. CDR1 and CDR2 from the germline V gene are SGHDT and YYEEEE. CDR3 size: 12 residues. V shed 2 bases and J 11 bases; nucleotides not matched to a gene: 4.

The J gene is TRBJ1-3, the V gene TRBV6-1, with D unresolved. CDR1 is MNHNS, CDR2 SASEGT, per germline. V was clipped by 1 base and J by 1 base, with 14 bases between them. The CDR3 has 17 amino acids. The CDR3 here is CASSEVRLRMSGNTIYF. The CDR3 DNA sequence: TGTGCCAGCAGTGAAGTTAGGTTGAGGATGTCTGGAAACACCATATATTTT.

The chain uses TRBV4-3 and TRBJ2-7; TRBD1 is a possible D gene (5 bases). The CDR3 covers 15 residues. V was clipped by 0 bases and J by 4 bases, with 13 bases between them. Germline V lookup: CDR1 LGHNA, CDR2 YSLEER. This CDR3 is CASSQERTGTYEQYF. The CDR3 DNA is TGCGCCAGCAGCCAAGAGCGAACAGGAACTTACGAGCAGTACTTC.

Only a few counts were recorded for this clone. V gene TRBV9 combines with J gene TRBJ1-2; 7 nucleotides agree with TRBD1. This CDR3 is 13 amino acids long. The germline CDR1 and CDR2 sequences are SGDLS and YYNGEE. V lost 3 bases to trimming and J lost 5 bases; unmatched junction nucleotides: 4. The CDR3 DNA reads as TGTGCCAGCAGCGGGTCGGACAGGTATGGCTACACCTTC. Translated: CASSGSDRYGYTF.

The J gene is TRBJ1-4, the V gene TRBV4-2; D gene unclear. Germline lookup yields CDR1 LGHNA and CDR2 YNFKEQ. This CDR3 has 14 residues. V was trimmed by 3 bases and J by 4 bases, leaving 9 bases between them. CDR3 in DNA: TGTGCCAGCAGCCAGGTTGGCAATAATGAAAAACTGTTTTTT. This translates into CASSQVGNNEKLFF.

This chain uses TRBV18 with TRBJ1-5; TRBD1 aligns across 8 bases. This CDR3 has 15 residues. Germline-derived CDR1 and CDR2 are KGHSH and LQKENI. V trimming: 2 bases; J trimming: 2 bases; junction bases outside the gene matches: 2. CDR3 sequence reads: CASSPLTGGNQPQHF. CDR3 DNA sequence: TGTGCCAGCTCACCATTGACAGGGGGCAATCAGCCCCAGCATTTT.

The chain has TRBV30 and TRBJ2-3; TRBD2 agrees at 10 bases. V shed 0 bases and J 5 bases; nucleotides not matched to a gene: 5. Germline CDR1 is GTSNPN and CDR2 is SVGIG (reference sequence). This CDR3 has 15 amino acids. CDR3 protein: CAWSVLAGPQDTQYF. CDR3 sequence (DNA): TGTGCCTGGAGTGTACTAGCGGGGCCCCAAGATACGCAGTATTTT. The full variable domain, completed using reference TRBV30 and TRBJ2-3, is SQTIHQWPATLVQPVGSPLSLECTVEGTSNPNLYWYRQAAGRGLQLLFYSVGIGQISSEVPQNLSASRPQDRQFILSSKKLLLSDSGFYLCAWSVLAGPQDTQYFGPGTRLTVL.

This chain uses TRBV5-3 with TRBJ2-7; weak D call: TRBD2 (6 bases). TRBV5-3 is annotated as an ORF whose role is uncertain. The CDR3 runs to 12 residues. Trimming pared 8 bases from V and 5 bases from J, leaving 14 bases between. The CDR3 reads CARAGSGHEQYF. The CDR3 bases are TGTGCCAGGGCGGGGTCGGGGCACGAGCAGTACTTC.

This clone is a singleton in its sample. The rearrangement links TRBV6-2 or TRBV6-3 to TRBJ1-5; 9 positions match TRBD1. Germline trimming cut 2 bases from V and 6 bases from J; bases unmatched to any gene: 5. The CDR3 loop spans 15 amino acids. Per the germline V gene, CDR1 is MNHEY and CDR2 is SVGEGT. CDR3 sequence: CASSYLQGAIQPQHF. The CDR3 DNA reads TGTGCCAGCAGTTACCTACAGGGGGCGATTCAGCCCCAGCATTTT.

V usage is TRBV4-1 and J usage is TRBJ1-5, with D hard to call. Germline lookup yields CDR1 MGHRA and CDR2 YSYEKL. The CDR3 runs to 16 residues. V was shortened by 1 base and J by 3 bases, with 13 bases between the two germline ends. This CDR3 reads CASSQAVGGYNQPQHF. The DNA of the CDR3 is TGCGCCAGCAGCCAAGCCGTGGGCGGGTACAATCAGCCCCAGCATTTT.

The V and J genes are TRBV4-2 and TRBJ2-7, with 12 bases matching TRBD1. The CDR3 loop spans 15 amino acids. CDR1 and CDR2 from the germline V gene are LGHNA and YNFKEQ. V lost 4 bases, J lost 4 bases, and 5 bases stayed unmatched. Written as DNA, the CDR3 is TGTGCCAGCAGCCTTGGGACAGGGGGCTTGTACGAGCAGTACTTC. Amino acids: CASSLGTGGLYEQYF.

This chain links TRBV2 with TRBJ1-3, with a possible D match to TRBD1 (5 bases). V gave up 6 bases and J gave up 4 bases, with 7 bases separating them. Germline-derived CDR1 and CDR2 are SNHLY and FYNNEI. This CDR3 is 12 amino acids long. The CDR3, as DNA: TGTGCCAGCAGGGGGCCCGGAAACACCATATATTTT. Protein: CASRGPGNTIYF.

In its sample, this clone was seen once. The V gene is TRBV3-1 (or the pseudogene TRBV3-2), the J gene TRBJ1-5; 8 bases line up with TRBD1. CDR1 and CDR2 (germline): LGHDT, YNNKEL (reference sequence). The J segment lost 4 bases and the V segment lost 4 bases, leaving 3 bases of the junction unmatched. The CDR3 covers 14 residues. The CDR3 is CASSLQGGNQPQHF. CDR3 in DNA: TGTGCCAGCAGCCTACAGGGGGGAAATCAGCCCCAGCATTTT.

The chain uses TRBV28 and TRBJ2-7; 10 bases align to TRBD1. This CDR3 contains 13 residues. Germline loops: CDR1 MDHEN, CDR2 SYDVKM. The V gene end was trimmed by 5 bases and the J gene end by 5 bases; junction bases not matched to a gene: 3. CDR3 in amino acids: CASSRDRGHEQYF. The CDR3 DNA reads TGTGCCAGCAGTCGGGACAGGGGCCACGAGCAGTACTTC.

This chain uses TRBV7-3 with TRBJ2-1; D is uncertain. CDR1 and CDR2 from the germline V gene are SGHTA and FQGTGA. The CDR3 contains 15 residues. Trimming removed 5 bases at V and 0 bases at J, with 11 bases between. This CDR3 is CASSQRQSSYNEQFF. CDR3 nucleotide sequence: TGTGCCAGCAGCCAACGACAAAGCTCCTACAATGAGCAGTTCTTC.